The rows below give T cell receptor beta chains drawn from one sample of a study of T cell changes during pregnancy in multiple sclerosis. Assay used: immunoSEQ multiplex PCR; TCRdb lists only in-frame clones, some missing. The sample holds fewer than 75,000 clones, over 75% seen once. Specimen: CD8+ T cells from peripheral blood mononuclear cells, collected before pregnancy. The source is a female donor with multiple sclerosis, enrolled in a pregnancy study. Both conserved end residues are part of each CDR3. D genes are given only for firm matches. The listing skips clone size in some rows; elsewhere it reads once, few, many or a size class.

v_gene: TRBV27
j_gene: TRBJ1-1
abundance: .
len: 13
d_gene: .
CDR3aa: CASSLEWGGGAFF
CDR3nt: TGTGCCAGCAGTTTGGAGTGGGGTGGGGGGGCTTTCTTT

v_gene: TRBV6-4
j_gene: TRBJ2-3
abundance: .
len: 15
d_gene: TRBD1
CDR3aa: CASSEGQGRFDTQYF
CDR3nt: TGTGCCAGCAGTGAGGGACAGGGTCGATTTGATACGCAGTATTTT

v_gene: TRBV14
j_gene: TRBJ1-6
abundance: .
len: 13
d_gene: TRBD1
CDR3aa: CASSWTGSSPLHF
CDR3nt: TGTGCCAGCAGCTGGACAGGGTCATCCCCCCTCCACTTT

v_gene: TRBV9
j_gene: TRBJ1-4
abundance: .
len: 14
d_gene: .
CDR3aa: CASSLDMSNEKLFF
CDR3nt: TGTGCCAGCAGCCTAGACATGTCGAATGAAAAACTGTTTTTT

v_gene: TRBV9
j_gene: TRBJ1-2
abundance: .
len: 14
d_gene: .
CDR3aa: CASSPSGGNYGYTF
CDR3nt: TGTGCCAGCAGCCCTTCTGGGGGGAACTATGGCTACACCTTC

v_gene: TRBV6-1
j_gene: TRBJ1-5
abundance: .
len: 15
d_gene: TRBD1
CDR3aa: CASSLLQGSLQPQHF
CDR3nt: TGTGCCAGCAGTCTCTTACAGGGGTCCCTGCAGCCCCAGCATTTT

v_gene: TRBV4-1
j_gene: TRBJ2-2
abundance: once
len: 17
d_gene: TRBD2
CDR3aa: CASSQVFGGGNTGELFF
CDR3nt: TGCGCCAGCAGCCAAGTTTTTGGGGGGGGGAACACCGGGGAGCTGTTTTTT

v_gene: TRBV7-6
j_gene: TRBJ1-2
abundance: .
len: 13
d_gene: TRBD1
CDR3aa: CASGTGDNYGYTF
CDR3nt: TGTGCCAGCGGAACAGGGGATAACTATGGCTACACCTTC

v_gene: TRBV5-5
j_gene: TRBJ1-2
abundance: .
len: 14
d_gene: .
CDR3aa: CASSLDSANYGYTF
CDR3nt: TGTGCCAGCAGCTTGGACAGTGCCAACTATGGCTACACCTTC

v_gene: TRBV5-1
j_gene: TRBJ2-1
abundance: .
len: 17
d_gene: TRBD2
CDR3aa: CASSSGLAGQTYNEQFF
CDR3nt: TGCGCCAGCAGCTCTGGACTAGCGGGGCAAACCTACAATGAGCAGTTCTTC

v_gene: TRBV5-5
j_gene: TRBJ1-2
abundance: .
len: 14
d_gene: TRBD1
CDR3aa: CASSFPGQGESYTF
CDR3nt: TGTGCCAGCAGCTTTCCGGGACAGGGGGAGAGCTACACCTTC

v_gene: TRBV27
j_gene: TRBJ2-7
abundance: few
len: 11
d_gene: .
CDR3aa: CARTPREEQYF
CDR3nt: TGTGCCCGCACCCCCAGGGAAGAGCAGTACTTC

v_gene: TRBV15
j_gene: TRBJ1-5
abundance: .
len: 14
d_gene: TRBD1
CDR3aa: CATSIGTDNQPQHF
CDR3nt: TGTGCCACCAGCATTGGGACAGACAATCAGCCCCAGCATTTT

v_gene: TRBV6-1
j_gene: TRBJ1-2
abundance: .
len: 17
d_gene: .
CDR3aa: CASSENPDRNPNYGYTF
CDR3nt: TGTGCCAGCAGTGAAAACCCCGACAGAAACCCTAACTATGGCTACACCTTC

v_gene: TRBV30
j_gene: TRBJ2-3
abundance: .
len: 16
d_gene: TRBD2
CDR3aa: CAWRLGTSGGGDTQYF
CDR3nt: TGTGCCTGGAGGTTGGGAACTAGCGGGGGAGGAGATACGCAGTATTTT

v_gene: TRBV27
j_gene: TRBJ1-1
abundance: .
len: 13
d_gene: .
CDR3aa: CASSFISGGEAFF
CDR3nt: TGTGCCAGCAGTTTTATATCGGGGGGCGAAGCTTTCTTT

v_gene: TRBV4-2
j_gene: TRBJ2-2
abundance: .
len: 13
d_gene: .
CDR3aa: CASQGFDTGELFF
CDR3nt: TGTGCCAGCCAGGGTTTCGACACCGGGGAGCTGTTTTTT

v_gene: TRBV9
j_gene: TRBJ1-1
abundance: .
len: 13
d_gene: .
CDR3aa: CASSKWEGTEAFF
CDR3nt: TGTGCCAGCAGCAAATGGGAGGGCACTGAAGCTTTCTTT

v_gene: TRBV9
j_gene: TRBJ1-1
abundance: few
len: 15
d_gene: TRBD1
CDR3aa: CASSEGTGANTEAFF
CDR3nt: TGTGCCAGCAGCGAGGGGACAGGGGCGAACACTGAAGCTTTCTTT

v_gene: TRBV7-8
j_gene: TRBJ2-5
abundance: .
len: 17
d_gene: .
CDR3aa: CASSSRGGGGSKRTQYF
CDR3nt: TGTGCCAGCAGCTCCCGAGGGGGCGGGGGGTCTAAGAGAACCCAGTACTTC

v_gene: TRBV5-4
j_gene: TRBJ1-6
abundance: .
len: 14
d_gene: TRBD1
CDR3aa: CASSLRTGGSPLHF
CDR3nt: TGTGCCAGCAGCTTGAGGACAGGGGGGTCACCCCTCCACTTT

v_gene: TRBV13
j_gene: TRBJ2-1
abundance: .
len: 16
d_gene: TRBD1
CDR3aa: CASSPVGTGVGNEQFF
CDR3nt: TGTGCCAGCAGCCCAGTAGGGACAGGGGTCGGCAATGAGCAGTTCTTC

v_gene: TRBV6-5
j_gene: TRBJ2-2
abundance: once
len: 14
d_gene: TRBD2
CDR3aa: CASGAGGVTGELFF
CDR3nt: TGTGCCAGCGGGGCGGGGGGAGTAACCGGGGAGCTGTTTTTT

v_gene: TRBV7-8
j_gene: TRBJ1-6
abundance: .
len: 16
d_gene: TRBD1
CDR3aa: CASSSSRTGVGSPLHF
CDR3nt: TGTGCCAGCAGCTCCTCGCGGACAGGGGTGGGTTCACCCCTCCACTTT

v_gene: TRBV7-8
j_gene: TRBJ1-5
abundance: .
len: 14
d_gene: TRBD1
CDR3aa: CASSQGTANQPQHF
CDR3nt: TGTGCCAGCAGCCAGGGGACAGCAAATCAGCCCCAGCATTTT

v_gene: TRBV10-3
j_gene: TRBJ2-6
abundance: .
len: 19
d_gene: .
CDR3aa: CAISALGEVGSSGANVLTF
CDR3nt: TGTGCCATCAGTGCCTTGGGGGAGGTCGGTAGCTCTGGGGCCAACGTCCTGACTTTC

v_gene: TRBV9
j_gene: TRBJ2-3
abundance: .
len: 16
d_gene: TRBD2
CDR3aa: CASSSQGAGGPDTQYF
CDR3nt: TGTGCCAGCAGCTCCCAGGGAGCGGGGGGACCAGATACGCAGTATTTT

v_gene: TRBV27
j_gene: TRBJ1-2
abundance: few
len: 14
d_gene: .
CDR3aa: CASSEIPPTMASTF
CDR3nt: TGTGCCAGCAGTGAGATTCCCCCAACTATGGCTAGTACCTTC

v_gene: TRBV10-3
j_gene: TRBJ2-3
abundance: .
len: 12
d_gene: .
CDR3aa: CAISDLTDTQYF
CDR3nt: TGTGCCATCAGTGATCTTACAGATACGCAGTATTTT

v_gene: TRBV5-5
j_gene: TRBJ1-2
abundance: .
len: 14
d_gene: .
CDR3aa: CASSLQGPNYGYTF
CDR3nt: TGTGCCAGCAGCTTGCAGGGGCCGAACTATGGCTACACCTTC

v_gene: TRBV2
j_gene: TRBJ1-5
abundance: .
len: 14
d_gene: TRBD1
CDR3aa: CASRATGGSQPQHF
CDR3nt: TGTGCCAGCAGGGCGACAGGGGGTAGTCAGCCCCAGCATTTT

v_gene: TRBV12-5
j_gene: TRBJ2-5
abundance: .
len: 14
d_gene: TRBD2
CDR3aa: CASGGLAEQETQYF
CDR3nt: TGTGCTAGTGGCGGACTAGCGGAACAAGAGACCCAGTACTTC

v_gene: TRBV15
j_gene: TRBJ1-1
abundance: .
len: 14
d_gene: TRBD1
CDR3aa: CATSSRPDRDEAFF
CDR3nt: TGTGCCACCAGCAGCCGGCCGGACAGGGATGAAGCTTTCTTT

v_gene: TRBV6-5
j_gene: TRBJ2-3
abundance: .
len: 15
d_gene: .
CDR3aa: CASSYSPAGTDTQYF
CDR3nt: TGTGCCAGCAGTTACTCTCCTGCGGGCACAGATACGCAGTATTTT

v_gene: TRBV7-9
j_gene: TRBJ2-1
abundance: .
len: 14
d_gene: .
CDR3aa: CASSLDSEYNEQFF
CDR3nt: TGTGCCAGCAGCTTAGATTCTGAGTACAATGAGCAGTTCTTC

v_gene: TRBV2
j_gene: TRBJ2-2
abundance: once
len: 15
d_gene: TRBD1
CDR3aa: CASSGGQGNTGELFF
CDR3nt: TGTGCCAGCAGTGGGGGACAGGGGAACACCGGGGAGCTGTTTTTT

v_gene: TRBV14
j_gene: TRBJ1-2
abundance: .
len: 14
d_gene: TRBD1
CDR3aa: CASSQAGGVYGYTF
CDR3nt: TGTGCCAGCAGCCAAGCAGGGGGCGTCTATGGCTACACCTTC

v_gene: TRBV9
j_gene: TRBJ2-1
abundance: once
len: 18
d_gene: TRBD2
CDR3aa: CASSDNSGGGSSYNEQFF
CDR3nt: TGTGCCAGCAGCGACAACTCGGGAGGCGGGAGCTCCTACAATGAGCAGTTCTTC

v_gene: TRBV7-9
j_gene: TRBJ1-3
abundance: .
len: 14
d_gene: .
CDR3aa: CASSGRGLGNTIYF
CDR3nt: TGTGCCAGCAGCGGGAGAGGGCTAGGAAACACCATATATTTT

v_gene: TRBV5-6
j_gene: TRBJ2-7
abundance: .
len: 16
d_gene: TRBD1
CDR3aa: CASSLSGTGGIYEQYF
CDR3nt: TGTGCCAGCAGCTTGAGTGGGACAGGGGGAATCTACGAGCAGTACTTC

v_gene: TRBV9
j_gene: TRBJ2-5
abundance: .
len: 15
d_gene: TRBD1
CDR3aa: CASSVLTGLGETQYF
CDR3nt: TGTGCCAGCAGCGTTTTGACAGGGCTAGGAGAGACCCAGTACTTC

v_gene: TRBV6-1
j_gene: TRBJ1-6
abundance: .
len: 13
d_gene: .
CDR3aa: CASGEGETSPLHF
CDR3nt: TGTGCCAGCGGAGAGGGTGAAACTTCACCCCTCCACTTT

v_gene: TRBV6-5
j_gene: TRBJ2-7
abundance: .
len: 14
d_gene: TRBD2
CDR3aa: CASGLAGDSYEQYF
CDR3nt: TGTGCCAGCGGATTAGCGGGGGACTCCTACGAGCAGTACTTC

v_gene: TRBV29-1
j_gene: TRBJ2-1
abundance: .
len: 13
d_gene: TRBD1
CDR3aa: CSATGGGNNEQFF
CDR3nt: TGCAGCGCGACAGGGGGTGGGAACAATGAGCAGTTCTTC